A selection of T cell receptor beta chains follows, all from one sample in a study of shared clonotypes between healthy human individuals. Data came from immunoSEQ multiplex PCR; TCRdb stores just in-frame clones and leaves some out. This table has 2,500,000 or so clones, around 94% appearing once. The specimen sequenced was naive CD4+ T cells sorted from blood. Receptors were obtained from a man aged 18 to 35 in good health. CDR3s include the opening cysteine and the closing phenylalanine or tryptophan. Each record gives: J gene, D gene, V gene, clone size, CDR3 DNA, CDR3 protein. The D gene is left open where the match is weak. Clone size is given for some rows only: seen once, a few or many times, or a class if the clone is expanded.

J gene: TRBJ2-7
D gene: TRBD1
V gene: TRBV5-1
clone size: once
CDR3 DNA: TGCGCCAGCAGCGCCCAGGGGGCGTTCTACGAGCAGTACTTC
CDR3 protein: CASSAQGAFYEQYF

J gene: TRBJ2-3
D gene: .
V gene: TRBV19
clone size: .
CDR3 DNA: TGTGCCAGTAGCCTGAGATCCACTCGGGCAGATACGCAGTATTTT
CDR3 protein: CASSLRSTRADTQYF

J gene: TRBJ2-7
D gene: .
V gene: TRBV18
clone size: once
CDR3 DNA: TGTGCCAGCTCACCGGGTGCCACAGACTACGAGCAGTACTTC
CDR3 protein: CASSPGATDYEQYF

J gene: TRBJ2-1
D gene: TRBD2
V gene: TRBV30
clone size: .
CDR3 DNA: TGTGCCAGCACAGCCGGGACTAGCGGAGTCATCCCTTTCAATGAGCAGTTCTTC
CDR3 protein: CASTAGTSGVIPFNEQFF

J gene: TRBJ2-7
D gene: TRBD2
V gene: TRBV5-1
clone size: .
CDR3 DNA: TGCGCCAGCAGCTTGGTTCTGGGGGGGTCCTACGAGCAGTACTTC
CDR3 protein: CASSLVLGGSYEQYF

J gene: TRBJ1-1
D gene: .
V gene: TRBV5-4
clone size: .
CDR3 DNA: TGTGCCAGCAGCCCCCCTAGGGGGAACACTGAAGCTTTCTTT
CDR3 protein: CASSPPRGNTEAFF

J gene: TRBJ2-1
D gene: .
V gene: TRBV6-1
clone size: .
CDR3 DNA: TGTGCCAGCAGGACCTACAATGAGCAGTTCTTC
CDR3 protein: CASRTYNEQFF

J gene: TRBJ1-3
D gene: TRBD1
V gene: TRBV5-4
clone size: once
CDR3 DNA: TGTGCCAGCAGCTTGTTTTCAGGGGGCGGAAACACCATATATTTT
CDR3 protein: CASSLFSGGGNTIYF

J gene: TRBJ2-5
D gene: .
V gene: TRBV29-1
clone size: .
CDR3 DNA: TGCAGCGTTGGGGGACTTCTTCCCCGTGGGGCCCAGTACTTC
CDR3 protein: CSVGGLLPRGAQYF

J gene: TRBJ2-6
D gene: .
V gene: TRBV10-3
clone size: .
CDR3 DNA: TGTGCCATCACCGAGACTAACTCTGGGGCCAACGTCCTGACTTTC
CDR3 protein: CAITETNSGANVLTF

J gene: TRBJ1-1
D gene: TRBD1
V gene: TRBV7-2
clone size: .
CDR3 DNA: TGTGCCAGCAGCGACTCGACAGGGATCGGTGAAGCTTTCTTT
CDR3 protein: CASSDSTGIGEAFF

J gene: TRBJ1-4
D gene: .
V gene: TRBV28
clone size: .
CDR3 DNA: TGTGCCAGCAGAGGGCCCGGGAAACTACATGAAAAACTGTTTTTT
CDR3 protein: CASRGPGKLHEKLFF

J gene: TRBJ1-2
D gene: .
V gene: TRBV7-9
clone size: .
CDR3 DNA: TGTGCCAGCAGCTCCAGGGTATCGATCGGCTACACCTTC
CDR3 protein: CASSSRVSIGYTF

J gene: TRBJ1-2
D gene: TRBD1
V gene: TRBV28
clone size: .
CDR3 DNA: TGTGCCAGCAGGGCCGGGACAGGGGGTCCGGGGGGCTACACCTTC
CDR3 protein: CASRAGTGGPGGYTF

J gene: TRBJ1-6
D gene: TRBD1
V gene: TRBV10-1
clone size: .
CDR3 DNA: TGCGCCAGCAGCGGGACAGATTCTTGGTCACCCCTCCACTTT
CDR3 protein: CASSGTDSWSPLHF

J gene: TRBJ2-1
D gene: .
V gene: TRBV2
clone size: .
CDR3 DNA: TGTGCCAGCAGTGAAAAACAGGGGAGGTACAATGAGCAGTTCTTC
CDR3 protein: CASSEKQGRYNEQFF

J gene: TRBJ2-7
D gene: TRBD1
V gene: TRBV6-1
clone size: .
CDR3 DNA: TGTGCCAGCAGTGAATCGGGCAGGGGGTTCGACGAGCAGTACTTC
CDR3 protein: CASSESGRGFDEQYF

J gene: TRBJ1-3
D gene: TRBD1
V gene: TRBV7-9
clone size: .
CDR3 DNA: TGTGCCACACGAAGCGGGACAGGCCTACCTGGAAACACCATATATTTT
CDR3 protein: CATRSGTGLPGNTIYF

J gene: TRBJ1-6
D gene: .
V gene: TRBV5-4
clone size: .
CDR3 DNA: TGTGCCAGCAGCTTGGGACCCGACAGAATTTATAATTCACCCCTCCACTTT
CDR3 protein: CASSLGPDRIYNSPLHF

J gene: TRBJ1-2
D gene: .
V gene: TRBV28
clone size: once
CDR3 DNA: TGTGCCAGCAGTTCCCCATCCACTGGCTACACCTTC
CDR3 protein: CASSSPSTGYTF

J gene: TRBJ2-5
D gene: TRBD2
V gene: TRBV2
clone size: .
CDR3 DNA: TGTGCCAGCACCGGGACTAGCGGGAGCCCTAGCGAGACCCAGTACTTC
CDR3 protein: CASTGTSGSPSETQYF

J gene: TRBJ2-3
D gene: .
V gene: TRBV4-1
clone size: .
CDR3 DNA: TGCGCCAGCAGCCAAGTCCTTCCCACAGATACGCAGTATTTT
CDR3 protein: CASSQVLPTDTQYF

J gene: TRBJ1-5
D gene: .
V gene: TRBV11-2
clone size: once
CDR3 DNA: TGTGCCAGCAGCTTAGAAAGGGACGCACCGTTAGAGAATCAGCCCCAGCATTTT
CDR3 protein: CASSLERDAPLENQPQHF

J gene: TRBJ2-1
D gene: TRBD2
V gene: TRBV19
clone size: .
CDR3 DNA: TGTGCCAGTACCATGGGACGGCGGGGGGTCAATGAGCAGTTCTTC
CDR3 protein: CASTMGRRGVNEQFF

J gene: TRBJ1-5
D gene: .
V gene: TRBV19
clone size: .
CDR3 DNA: TGTGCCAGTACCCTAATACCGGGGGACCAGCCCCAGCATTTT
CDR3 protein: CASTLIPGDQPQHF

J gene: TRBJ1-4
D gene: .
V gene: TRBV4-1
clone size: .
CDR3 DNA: TGCGCCAGCAGCCAAGCTCATGGGCTGGGTAAATATAGTGAAAAACTGTTTTTT
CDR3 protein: CASSQAHGLGKYSEKLFF

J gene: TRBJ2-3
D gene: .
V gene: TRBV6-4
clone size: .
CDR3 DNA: TGTGCCAGCAGTCCTGGGGACCGCACAGATACGCAGTATTTT
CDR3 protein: CASSPGDRTDTQYF